The 3 T cell receptor beta chains below come from one sample, sequenced in a study of cytomegalovirus exposure and HLA in healthy donors. With 60 Vbeta and 13 Jbeta primers, the PCR was carried out. Sequenced by immunoSEQ multiplex PCR; TCRdb stores in-frame clones only, minus some. The sample consists of around 150,000 clones, roughly a tenth of them appearing once. The sample was PBMCs. The origin of the receptors is a male donor in good health and CMV-seronegative.

The rearrangement uses TRBV4-3 and TRBJ1-2; D is uncertain. CDR1 is LGHNA, CDR2 YSLEER, per germline. V lost 0 bases, J lost 2 bases, and 16 bases lay in between. CDR3 length: 17 residues. CDR3 residues: CASSQDPRVGNNYGYTF. CDR3 nucleotide sequence: TGCGCCAGCAGCCAAGATCCCCGGGTCGGGAACAACTATGGCTACACCTTC.

V is TRBV28 and J is TRBJ2-7; TRBD1 agrees at 8 bases. V gave up 3 bases and J gave up 10 bases; unmatched junction bases: 8. Germline CDR1 is MDHEN and CDR2 is SYDVKM. The CDR3 is 13 amino acids. The CDR3 loop is CASSFRQGAYQYF. The CDR3 nucleotides are TGTGCCAGCAGTTTCCGGCAGGGGGCGTATCAGTACTTC.

This clone was detected only a few times. The chain uses TRBV28 and TRBJ1-1, with D maybe TRBD1 (5 bases). The CDR3 runs 14 residues. V lost 11 bases to trimming and J lost 1 base, with 17 bases between them. Germline V gene sequence: CDR1 MDHEN, CDR2 SYDVKM. CDR3 bases: TGTGCCGTAAAAAAAGACAGCGAGAACACTGAAGCTTTCTTT. Translating gives CAVKKDSENTEAFF. The full variable domain, in which reference TRBV28 and TRBJ1-1 provide the parts outside the CDR3, is DVKVTQSSRYLVKRTGEKVFLECVQDMDHENMFWYRQDPGLGLRLIYFSYDVKMKEKGDIPEGYSVSREKKERFSLILESASTNQTSMYLCAVKKDSENTEAFFGQGTRLTVV.